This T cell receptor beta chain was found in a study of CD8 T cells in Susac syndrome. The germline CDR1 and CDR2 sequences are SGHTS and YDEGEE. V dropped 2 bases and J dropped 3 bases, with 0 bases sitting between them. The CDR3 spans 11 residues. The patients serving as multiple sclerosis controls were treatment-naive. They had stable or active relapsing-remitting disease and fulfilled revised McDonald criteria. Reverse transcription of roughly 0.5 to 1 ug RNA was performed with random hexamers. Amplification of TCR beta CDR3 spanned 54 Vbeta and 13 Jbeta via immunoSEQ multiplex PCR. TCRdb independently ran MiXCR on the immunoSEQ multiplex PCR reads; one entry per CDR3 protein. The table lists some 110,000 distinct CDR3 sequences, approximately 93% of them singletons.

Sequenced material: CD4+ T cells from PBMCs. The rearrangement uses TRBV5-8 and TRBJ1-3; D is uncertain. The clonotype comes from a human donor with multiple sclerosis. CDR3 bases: TGTGCCAGCAGCTTTGGAAACACCATATATTTT. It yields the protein CASSFGNTIYF.